Given below is one TCR beta chain in context. The data originate from a study of identical twins. CDR3 length: 12 residues. Per the germline V gene, CDR1 is SEHNR and CDR2 is FQNEAQ (reference sequence). With 1 base removed from V and 9 bases from J, the gap between germline ends came to 7 bases. In TCRdb, the 5' RACE reads were re-called with MiXCR into one record per CDR3 protein. The sample shows some 900,000 distinct CDR3 sequences, 12% of them seen only once. These data were also filed under a second study, of yellow fever vaccine responses in identical twins.

V gene TRBV7-9 combines with J gene TRBJ2-1; D gene ambiguous. Sequenced input: PBMCs. The receptor was derived from a woman under 30 in good health. CDR3 DNA sequence: TGTGCCAGCAGCTTAGGTACGACTGAGCAGTTCTTC. As protein: CASSLGTTEQFF.